This record covers a single T cell receptor (beta chain). The sample comes from a study of HIV-infected patients and healthy controls. TCRdb itself ran the 5' RACE reads through MiXCR, one entry per CDR3 protein. The profile shows 15,000 to 20,000 distinct CDR3 sequences, roughly 19% of them singletons. The CDR3 is made up of 16 amino acids. Germline CDR1 and CDR2: MNHNY and SVGAGI (reference sequence). V dropped 6 bases and J dropped 2; count of bases not matched to a gene: 6. This rearrangement joins TRBV6-6 to TRBJ2-2; 10 positions agree with TRBD2. Sequenced: CD8+ T cells from blood. The origin of this receptor is a human donor in good health. CDR3: CASSYLAGENTGELFF. CDR3 in DNA: TGTGCCAGCAGCTATCTAGCGGGGGAAAACACCGGGGAGCTGTTTTTT.